These 2 T cell receptor beta chains were all obtained from the same sample, sequenced in a study of metastatic and nonmetastatic thyroid tumors. None of the patients had undergone any treatment ahead of thyroid surgery. With MiXCR, TCRdb reprocessed the PCR reads. The sample includes roughly 24,000 clones, around 20% of them seen just once. Input material: blood. The source is a male donor with papillary thyroid cancer or a benign thyroid nodule (not recorded which). Some clones in this sample may be carry-over from other donors' samples.

This clone has at least ten counts. The rearrangement uses TRBV5-1 and TRBJ2-5, with D tentatively TRBD2 (5 bases). Germline assignment: CDR1 SGHRS and CDR2 YFSETQ. The CDR3 sequence is 17 residues long. V was cut by 0 bases and J by 4 bases, with 19 bases left in between. DNA for the CDR3: TGCGCCAGCAGCTTGGGGGCGGTCAGGTCGGAGGCAGAGACCCAGTACTTC. Amino acids: CASSLGAVRSEAETQYF.

This clone was counted many times. DNA for the CDR3: TGCGCCAGCCAGGGAGAAAACGCCTACGAGCAGTACTTC. Translating it yields CASQGENAYEQYF. The chain uses TRBV5-1 and TRBJ2-7; D might be TRBD1 or TRBD2, each matching 5 bases. The V gene lost 7 bases and the J gene lost 2 bases, with 13 bases spanning the gap. The CDR3 length is 13 residues. CDR1 is SGHRS, CDR2 YFSETQ, per germline.